These 4 T cell receptor beta chains were all obtained from the same sample, sequenced in a study of neurological immune-mediated disorders (dated by TCRdb to about 2019). Library creation used 5' RACE. These reads were obtained on an Illumina HiSeq 2500. Starting from the raw public reads, TCRdb applied fastp trimming at Q25, assembled clones with MiXCR and retained in-frame beta chains. Duplicate CDR3 protein sequences are folded into a single record with the most common DNA and genes. Recorded for this sample are 45,000 or so distinct CDR3 sequences; about 12% of them occurred a single time. The biggest ten clones account for about 1.3% of the sample. Specimen: PBMCs. The receptor set was obtained from a female donor in good health.

This clonotype came up many times. The junction and the germline gene differ at one end; a read error may be behind it. V and J are TRBV5-4 and TRBJ2-3; 11 bases fit TRBD1. The CDR3 covers 15 residues. Germline loops: CDR1 SGHNT, CDR2 YYREEE (reference sequence). The CDR3 region is CASSLVGQGGTHASF. The CDR3 DNA reads TGTGCCAGCAGCTTGGTGGGACAGGGGGGTACCCATGCGTCTTTT.

This clonotype occurred a few times. The chain joins TRBV7-9 to TRBJ1-1; 9 positions match TRBD1. The CDR3 runs to 12 residues. The germline gives CDR1 SEHNR, CDR2 FQNEAQ (reference sequence). V lost 6 bases and J lost 6; bases outside the gene matches: 2. The CDR3, as DNA: TGTGCCAGCAGTCGACAGGGGGCTGAAGCTTTCTTT. Translation gives CASSRQGAEAFF.

This clonotype was observed many times. The chain employs TRBV5-1 and TRBJ2-3; D call uncertain. V was pared by 4 bases and J by 0 bases, with 6 bases between. This CDR3 region has 13 residues. CDR1 is SGHRS and CDR2 is YFSETQ in the germline V gene. The CDR3 coding sequence is TGCGCCAGCAGCAGAGATAGCACAGATACGCAGTATTTT. Translating it yields CASSRDSTDTQYF.

At least ten counts were recorded for this clonotype. This chain uses TRBV10-2 with TRBJ2-6; D is possibly TRBD1 (5 bases). From germline, CDR1 is WSHSY and CDR2 SAAADI. This CDR3 spans 17 amino acids. Trimming took off 4 bases at V and 0 bases at J, with 13 bases between the two ends. CDR3 in amino acids: CASSGLDTNSGANVLTF. The CDR3 coding sequence is TGCGCCAGCAGTGGGTTGGACACGAACTCTGGGGCCAACGTCCTGACTTTC.